Following are 29 T cell receptor beta chains from one sample sequenced in a study of identical twins. TCRdb passed the 5' RACE reads through MiXCR, listing each CDR3 protein once. The sample gives 270,000 or so distinct CDR3 sequences, around 8.3% of which show up once; 3% is in the top ten. The same data also went into a second study, on yellow fever vaccine responses in identical twins.

The source material was CD8+ T cells sorted from blood. Source of these receptors: a woman between 18 and 29 years old in good health.

This clonotype appeared many times. This chain joins TRBV10-3 and TRBJ2-7, with 13 positions matching TRBD2. The germline CDR1 and CDR2 sequences are ENHRY and SYGVKD. The CDR3 runs to 16 residues. J gave up 3 bases and V 8 bases, and 10 bases lay outside the gene matches. This chain's CDR3 is CAIGRLAGGSNYEQYF. CDR3 sequence (DNA): TGTGCCATCGGAAGACTAGCGGGGGGCTCAAACTACGAGCAGTACTTC.

This clonotype was seen many times. The chain uses TRBV7-9 and TRBJ2-5; no clear D gene. Germline CDR1 reads SEHNR; CDR2 reads FQNEAQ (reference sequence). The CDR3 length is 13 residues. Trimming removed 4 bases from V and 0 bases from J, with 6 bases in between. For the CDR3, the DNA is TGTGCCAGCAGCTCCCAGAACCAAGAGACCCAGTACTTC. Translation gives CASSSQNQETQYF. The entire variable domain, with the rest obtained from reference TRBV7-9 and TRBJ2-5, is as follows: DTGVSQNPRHKITKRGQNVTFRCDPISEHNRLYWYRQTLGQGPEFLTYFQNEAQLEKSRLLSDRFSAERPKGSFSTLEIQRTEQGDSAMYLCASSSQNQETQYFGPGTRLLVL.

The sample holds a few counts of this clonotype. The chain joins TRBV7-2 to TRBJ2-5, with 9 bases identical to TRBD1. The germline V gene encodes CDR1 SGHTA and CDR2 FQGNSA. This CDR3 contains 17 residues. After removal of 0 bases from V and 5 bases from J, the junction contained 10 bases not matched to a gene. The CDR3 DNA follows: TGTGCCAGCAGCTTAGCGTCGGACAGGGGTTACCGGGAGACCCAGTACTTC. Protein: CASSLASDRGYRETQYF.

The CDR3: CASSQEPGQGYAGELFF. The DNA for the CDR3 is TGCGCCAGCAGCCAAGAACCGGGACAGGGGTACGCCGGGGAGCTGTTTTTT. This chain connects TRBV4-3 to TRBJ2-2; 10 nucleotides agree with TRBD1. Germline assignment: CDR1 LGHNA and CDR2 YSLEER. The V segment lost 0 bases and the J segment 6 bases; nucleotides outside the gene matches: 7. The CDR3 is made up of 17 amino acids.

DNA of the CDR3: TGTGCCAGCATCCAACTACTCTCCGGACTAGCGGGGGCCTCCCAAGAGACCCAGTACTTC. This codes for CASIQLLSGLAGASQETQYF. The genes are TRBV11-1 and TRBJ2-5; 13 positions match TRBD2. CDR1 is SGHAT, CDR2 FQDESV, per germline (reference sequence). The CDR3 totals 20 residues. The trim removed 7 bases at V and 1 base at J, leaving 18 bases unmatched.

This clonotype was recorded a few times. The gene calls are TRBV7-2 and TRBJ2-5, with 9 bases matching TRBD2. The CDR3 spans 16 residues. Germline values: CDR1 SGHTA, CDR2 FQGNSA. V shed 1 base, J shed 1 base, and the junction held 4 bases outside the gene matches. CDR3 protein: CASSLVAAGGQETQYF. The CDR3 DNA sequence: TGTGCCAGCAGCTTAGTTGCAGCGGGAGGCCAAGAGACCCAGTACTTC.

The J gene is TRBJ2-2, the V gene TRBV30; D remains unclear. This CDR3 has 16 residues. With 2 bases removed from V and 8 bases from J, the gap between germline ends came to 21 bases. The germline CDR1 and CDR2 sequences are GTSNPN and SVGIG (reference sequence). DNA for the CDR3: TGTGCCTGGAGTAAAGGAGTCCCCGAACAGTGGGGGGAGCTGTTTTTT. It translates to CAWSKGVPEQWGELFF.

The chain carries TRBV6-4 and TRBJ1-1; 8 nucleotides match TRBD1. In germline, CDR1 is MRHNA, CDR2 SNTAGT. The CDR3 extends over 16 amino acids. Trimming took 3 bases from V and 5 from J; bases not matched to a gene: 11. CDR3 coding DNA: TGTGCCAGCAGTGATTCATTGTTCTACAGGGGGACTGAAGCTTTCTTT. Translation gives CASSDSLFYRGTEAFF.

The chain links TRBV6-6 to TRBJ1-1; D ambiguous. From germline, CDR1 is MNHNY and CDR2 SVGAGI (reference sequence). This CDR3 spans 13 amino acids. V was pared by 4 bases and J by 0 bases, with 6 bases between. This CDR3 is CASSSGVNTEAFF. The DNA of the CDR3 is TGTGCCAGCAGTTCCGGGGTGAACACTGAAGCTTTCTTT.

Only a few counts were recorded for this clonotype. This chain links TRBV9 with TRBJ2-3; D unclear. The ends were cut back, 0 bases at V and 9 bases at J, with 8 bases in the middle. The CDR3 is made up of 12 amino acids. Per germline, CDR1 SGDLS and CDR2 YYNGEE. This chain's CDR3 is CASSVDKGTQYF. The CDR3 nucleotides are TGTGCCAGCAGCGTAGACAAAGGCACGCAGTATTTT.

The chain links TRBV11-2 to TRBJ2-3; D not resolved. The CDR3 totals 15 residues. Per germline, CDR1 SGHAT and CDR2 FQNNGV. Trimming removed 5 bases from V and 0 bases from J, with 12 bases in between. In DNA, the CDR3 is TGTGCCAGCAGCCGTCCCACCGGGAGCACAGATACGCAGTATTTT. The encoded protein is CASSRPTGSTDTQYF.

The rearrangement joins TRBV5-5 to TRBJ2-1; TRBD1 aligns across 7 bases. This CDR3 region has 15 residues. CDR1 is SGHKS and CDR2 is YYEKEE in the germline V gene (reference sequence). The ends lost 3 bases at V and 1 base at J; junction bases unmatched: 4. CDR3 in DNA: TGTGCCAGCAGCTGGACAGGTGGGTCCTACAATGAGCAGTTCTTC. Its protein is CASSWTGGSYNEQFF.

The sample holds a few counts of this clonotype. The chain is built from TRBV6-2 or TRBV6-3 and TRBJ2-6; D gene unclear. Trimming cost V 2 bases and J 0 bases, with 5 bases left between them. The CDR3 runs to 15 residues. Germline CDR1 is MNHEY and CDR2 is SVGEGT. The CDR3 DNA sequence: TGTGCCAGCAGTTACGAGACCTCTGGGGCCAACGTCCTGACTTTC. Its protein is CASSYETSGANVLTF.

This clonotype was found many times. The rearrangement joins TRBV29-1 to TRBJ2-3; 10 positions agree with TRBD2. V gave up 4 bases and J gave up 3 bases; unmatched junction bases: 10. Germline V gene lookup returns CDR1 SQVTM and CDR2 ANQGSEA. CDR3 length: 16 amino acids. As DNA, the CDR3 is TGCAGCGTTGTATGGCTAGCGGGAGAGAGAACAGATACGCAGTATTTT. Translation gives CSVVWLAGERTDTQYF.

This clonotype was counted ten times or more. The chain has TRBV2 and TRBJ2-1; TRBD2 aligns across 8 bases. With 3 bases clipped from V and 8 bases from J, the junction kept 9 bases outside the gene matches. Germline loops: CDR1 SNHLY, CDR2 FYNNEI. This CDR3 has 15 residues. The CDR3 nucleotides are TGTGCCAGCAGTGACTTAACGGGGGGGCTCGATGAGCAGTTCTTC. Its translation: CASSDLTGGLDEQFF.

This clonotype appeared many times. The chain uses TRBV12-3 or TRBV12-4 and TRBJ2-3; the D gene could be TRBD1 or TRBD2 (5 bases each). The V end was cut by 8 bases, the J end by 13 bases, with 16 bases between. The CDR3 consists of 11 residues. CDR3 in amino acids: CASVLGETEYF. The CDR3, as DNA: TGTGCCAGCGTTTTGGGGGAAACAGAGTATTTT.

This clonotype has more than one count but fewer than ten. This chain joins TRBV4-1 and TRBJ2-5; D unresolved. The CDR3 totals 14 residues. Germline assignment: CDR1 MGHRA and CDR2 YSYEKL. The germline V and J ends were trimmed by 0 bases and 5 bases, with 10 bases remaining between them. The CDR3 sequence: CASSQDPLGETQYF. The CDR3 DNA follows: TGCGCCAGCAGCCAAGATCCCCTTGGGGAGACCCAGTACTTC.

This clonotype was seen many times. This chain connects TRBV7-9 to TRBJ1-1; D unresolved. Trimming took 5 bases from V and 7 from J, leaving 11 bases between them. In germline, CDR1 is SEHNR, CDR2 FQNEAQ (reference sequence). CDR3 length: 12 amino acids. Here the CDR3 reads CASSPLWDEAFF. CDR3 DNA sequence: TGTGCCAGCAGCCCCCTTTGGGATGAAGCTTTCTTT.

This clonotype was seen a few times. V is TRBV27 and J is TRBJ2-3; TRBD1 agrees at 7 bases. The CDR3 length is 14 residues. The J segment lost 4 bases and the V segment lost 2 bases, leaving 3 bases of the junction unmatched. CDR1 MNHEY and CDR2 SMNVEV come from the germline V gene (reference sequence). The chain's CDR3 is CASSLGQGADTQYF. The CDR3 DNA reads as TGTGCCAGCAGTTTAGGGCAGGGGGCAGATACGCAGTATTTT.

V usage is TRBV29-1 and J usage is TRBJ2-7, with 10 bases aligning to TRBD2. Germline V gives CDR1 SQVTM, CDR2 ANQGSEA. This CDR3 has 18 residues. After removal of 4 bases from V and 4 bases from J, the junction contained 19 bases not matched to a gene. The CDR3 loop is CSVGGRASGSSLPYEQYF. Here the CDR3 DNA reads TGCAGCGTTGGAGGGAGGGCTAGCGGGAGTTCCTTACCGTACGAGCAGTACTTC.

This rearrangement joins TRBV28 to TRBJ2-7; D is uncertain. V gave up 5 bases and J gave up 1 base, with 9 bases separating them. The CDR3 length is 13 residues. CDR1 is MDHEN, CDR2 SYDVKM, per germline. CDR3: CASSQRLSYEQYF. The CDR3 bases are TGTGCCAGCAGTCAACGCCTATCCTACGAGCAGTACTTC.

In its sample, this clonotype was seen many times. The V call is TRBV10-3, the J call TRBJ2-7; D call uncertain. Germline CDR1 reads ENHRY; CDR2 reads SYGVKD. The V gene lost 6 bases and the J gene lost 1 base, with 4 bases spanning the gap. The CDR3 loop spans 11 amino acids. The CDR3 nucleotides are TGTGCCATCAGCGGGTCCTACGAGCAGTACTTC. Its translation is CAISGSYEQYF.

This clonotype was observed a few times. V and J are TRBV15 and TRBJ2-3; 7 bases are shared with TRBD2. The V gene end was trimmed by 0 bases and the J gene end by 6 bases; junction bases not matched to a gene: 12. CDR3 length: 17 residues. Germline V gives CDR1 LNHNV, CDR2 YYDKDF (reference sequence). For the CDR3, the DNA is TGTGCCACCAGCAGAGAAGCTAGCGGTTCGAGGATGGATACGCAGTATTTT. It is translated as CATSREASGSRMDTQYF.

This clonotype was observed at least ten times. V usage is TRBV7-9 and J usage is TRBJ2-7; possibly TRBD1 for D (5 bases). The length of the CDR3 is 13 residues. CDR1 is SEHNR and CDR2 is FQNEAQ in the germline V gene (reference sequence). Between the trimmed V and J ends, which lost 6 bases and 1 base, there was a span of 10 bases. The CDR3 region has the DNA TGTGCCAGCAGGAAGACAGAGTCCTACGAGCAGTACTTC. This encodes CASRKTESYEQYF. Looking up the rest from reference TRBV7-9 and TRBJ2-7 gives the full variable domain: DTGVSQNPRHKITKRGQNVTFRCDPISEHNRLYWYRQTLGQGPEFLTYFQNEAQLEKSRLLSDRFSAERPKGSFSTLEIQRTEQGDSAMYLCASRKTESYEQYFGPGTRLTVT.

The rearrangement links TRBV4-3 to TRBJ2-7; D ambiguous. The germline V and J ends were trimmed by 3 bases and 3 bases, with 15 bases remaining between them. In germline, CDR1 is LGHNA, CDR2 YSLEER. The CDR3 totals 15 residues. CDR3 region: CASSHQAGSIYEQYF. The CDR3 DNA is TGCGCCAGCAGCCACCAAGCCGGTTCGATCTACGAGCAGTACTTC.

The chain couples TRBV2 to TRBJ2-7; no clear D. Germline CDR1 reads SNHLY; CDR2 reads FYNNEI. The CDR3 is 15 residues long. The ends were cut back, 0 bases at V and 3 bases at J, with 12 bases in the middle. The CDR3 sequence: CASSEAGSGDYEQYF. The CDR3 DNA reads as TGTGCCAGCAGTGAAGCGGGGTCCGGAGACTACGAGCAGTACTTC.

This chain joins TRBV3-1 and TRBJ2-1; TRBD2 aligns across 8 bases. Germline V lookup: CDR1 LGHDT, CDR2 YNNKEL (reference sequence). Unmatched junction bases numbered 9, after V lost 2 bases and J lost 3 bases. This CDR3 spans 17 amino acids. The CDR3 protein is CASSQFLAGGRYNEQFF. The CDR3 DNA is TGTGCCAGCAGCCAATTCTTGGCGGGGGGCCGCTACAATGAGCAGTTCTTC.

This clonotype has a handful of counts. The chain couples TRBV14 to TRBJ2-1; 13 nucleotides align to TRBD2. The germline V gene has CDR1 SGHDN and CDR2 FVKESK. The J segment lost 3 bases and the V segment lost 5 bases, leaving 7 bases of the junction unmatched. The CDR3 extends over 17 amino acids. CDR3 in amino acids: CASSLTSGGPYYNEQFF. CDR3 DNA sequence: TGTGCCAGCAGCTTGACTAGCGGGGGGCCTTACTACAATGAGCAGTTCTTC.

This clonotype came up a few times. The V call is TRBV27, the J call TRBJ2-2, with D uncertain. Trimming cost V 5 bases and J 8 bases, with 15 bases left between them. The CDR3 runs to 14 residues. Germline V gene lookup returns CDR1 MNHEY and CDR2 SMNVEV (reference sequence). In nucleotides, the CDR3 is TGTGCCAGCAGTCCGGCCCCATTAGCTGGGGAGCTGTTTTTT. Its protein product is CASSPAPLAGELFF.